Reported below is one T cell receptor (beta chain). RNA transcripts were the template for amplifying TCR beta CDR3 regions. TCR CDR3 underwent first-round RT-PCR with the HTBI primer set. TCRdb ran MiXCR on the multiplex PCR reads and lists one entry per CDR3 protein. The sample yields fewer than 350,000 distinct CDR3 sequences, roughly a fifth seen once. The sample belongs to a study of T cells in Graves' hyperthyroidism and ophthalmopathy. Germline V gene sequence: CDR1 SGDLS, CDR2 YYNGEE. Deletions cut 5 bases from V and 0 bases from J, with 8 bases between. The CDR3 contains 14 residues. From under 12 ml of fresh peripheral blood, PBMCs were isolated.

The rearrangement links TRBV9 to TRBJ1-4; D ambiguous. The sample consisted of blood. This TCR was recovered from a woman in her fifties or sixties with Graves' hyperthyroidism. In DNA form, the CDR3 reads TGTGCCAGCAGTGTCCGGGCAACTAATGAAAAACTGTTTTTT. Encoded protein: CASSVRATNEKLFF. Full variable domain (outside the CDR3, taken from reference TRBV9 and TRBJ1-4): DSGVTQTPKHLITATGQRVTLRCSPRSGDLSVYWYQQSLDQGLQFLIQYYNGEERAKGNILERFSAQQFPDLHSELNLSSLELGDSALYFCASSVRATNEKLFFGSGTQLSVL.